Sequencing of this T cell receptor (beta chain) was carried out in a study of blood T cell repertoires in COVID-19. Libraries were prepared by immunoSEQ multiplex PCR; TCRdb keeps only in-frame clonotypes and omits some of them. The data show some 340,000 clones, more than 75% seen once. Germline V CDR1 and CDR2: SGHTA, FQGNSA. With 4 bases removed from V and 8 bases from J, the gap between germline ends came to 12 bases. The CDR3 is made up of 14 amino acids. J is TRBJ1-6 and V is TRBV7-2; D might be TRBD1 (6 bases). This TCR came from a woman under 40 who had recovered from COVID-19. Sample: PBMCs or T cells enriched from blood (not recorded which). CDR3 sequence reads: CASSYPGGHSPLHF. As DNA, the CDR3 is TGTGCCAGCAGCTATCCGGGGGGCCATTCACCCCTCCACTTT.